The rows below give T cell receptor beta chains drawn from one sample of a study of blood T cells in healthy people across ages. Each CDR3 protein gets one entry after TCRdb re-called the 5' RACE reads with MiXCR. Of roughly 800,000 distinct CDR3 sequences in the sample, about 62% are singletons; the top ten hold over 20%. Input material: blood. The source of these receptors is a man between 25 and 39 years old in good health. CDR3s include the opening cysteine and the closing phenylalanine or tryptophan. D genes are given only for firm matches. Size is omitted from some rows. Given values are once, few, many or a class for expanded clones.

V,D,length,J,size,DNA,CDR3
TRBV4-3,.,15,TRBJ1-1,.,TGCGCCAGCAGCCAAGAGGGGGGGATGAACACTGAAGCTTTCTTT,CASSQEGGMNTEAFF
TRBV5-1,.,15,TRBJ2-1,few,TGCGCCAGCAGCTTGGCCTTGGACACAGTCAATGAGCAGTTCTTC,CASSLALDTVNEQFF
TRBV7-2,.,15,TRBJ1-5,few,TGTGCCAGCAGCTTAGCGGGGGCAACAAATCAGCCCCAGCATTTT,CASSLAGATNQPQHF
TRBV6-6,.,15,TRBJ2-3,.,TGTGCCAGCAGTCAACTCCTAGGAGCCACAGATACGCAGTATTTT,CASSQLLGATDTQYF
TRBV28,.,14,TRBJ1-5,.,TGTGCCAGCAGCTCCAGGGGCTACAATCAGCCCCAGCATTTT,CASSSRGYNQPQHF
TRBV29-1,.,10,TRBJ1-2,few,TGCAGCGTTCCGGGAAGCGGCTACACCTTC,CSVPGSGYTF
TRBV6-6,.,15,TRBJ1-1,.,TGTGCCAGCAGTTTAACAGGTGCCGGGGACACTGAAGCTTTCTTT,CASSLTGAGDTEAFF
TRBV7-6,.,14,TRBJ2-1,.,TGTGCCAGTACCCCGTCTCTGGGGTCGTACGGGCAGTTCTTC,CASTPSLGSYGQFF
TRBV20-1,TRBD2,10,TRBJ2-5,.,TGCAGTGCTGTGCGGGGGGAGCAGTACTTC,CSAVRGEQYF
TRBV6-5,TRBD2,15,TRBJ2-1,.,TGTGCCAGCACCGTTAGCGGGGGCTCCTACAATGAGCAGTTCTTC,CASTVSGGSYNEQFF
TRBV3-1,.,14,TRBJ2-5,.,TGTGCCAGCAGCCAAGGGCGGGGCTACAATGAGCAGTACTTC,CASSQGRGYNEQYF
TRBV23-1,.,13,TRBJ2-1,.,TGCGCCCGAAGCACGGGAGAATACAATGAGCAGTTCTTC,CARSTGEYNEQFF
TRBV2,.,13,TRBJ2-7,few,TGTGCCAGCAATCGTAGGCAGGATGGTGAGCAGTACTTC,CASNRRQDGEQYF
TRBV7-9,.,14,TRBJ2-7,.,TGTGCCAGCAGCTCTTGGGACAACTCCTACGAGCAGTACTTC,CASSSWDNSYEQYF
TRBV20-1,TRBD1,15,TRBJ1-4,few,TGCAGTGCTAGAGTATCCGGGACAGGGGATGAAAAACTGTTTTTT,CSARVSGTGDEKLFF
TRBV6-1,TRBD1,17,TRBJ1-5,.,TGTGCCAGCAGCGAGGCAGGGGGCACCTTGAGCAATCAGCCCCAGCATTTT,CASSEAGGTLSNQPQHF
TRBV6-6,.,15,TRBJ2-7,.,TGTGCCAGCAGCCCCATAGGGGACTTATCCTACGAGCAGTACTTC,CASSPIGDLSYEQYF
TRBV29-1,TRBD2,13,TRBJ2-1,.,TGCAGCGTTGAAGCAGCTAGCGGGAGTCCGCAGTTCTTC,CSVEAASGSPQFF
TRBV15,.,15,TRBJ2-3,few,TGTGCCACCAGCAGAGAGGGGCAGTTCACAGATACGCAGTATTTT,CATSREGQFTDTQYF
TRBV7-9,.,13,TRBJ1-2,.,TGTGCCAGCAGCGCACTCCCCAGGGATGGCTACACCTTC,CASSALPRDGYTF
TRBV6-6,TRBD1,13,TRBJ2-7,.,TGTGCCAGCAGAGGGACAGGCCTTGGGGAGCAGTACTTC,CASRGTGLGEQYF
TRBV21-1,.,12,TRBJ2-7,few,TGTGCCAGCAGCTCAAAGGGTAACGAGCAGTACTTC,CASSSKGNEQYF
TRBV6-2/TRBV6-3,.,13,TRBJ2-7,.,TGTGCCAGCAGTGAAACTAGTTTCTACGAGCAGTACTTC,CASSETSFYEQYF
TRBV2,TRBD2,15,TRBJ2-3,.,TGTGCCAGCAGTGGGAGCGGGGAGATCACAGATACGCAGTATTTT,CASSGSGEITDTQYF
TRBV10-3,.,14,TRBJ2-1,few,TGTGCCACCCAAGGAACTGCTTCCTACAATGAGCAGTTCTTC,CATQGTASYNEQFF
TRBV5-1,.,16,TRBJ2-7,.,TGCGCCAGCAGCCACGGGACGTCCAGGGGGGCCTACGAGCAGTACTTC,CASSHGTSRGAYEQYF
TRBV29-1,TRBD1,13,TRBJ1-1,.,TGCAGCGTGACGGGACAGGGGACCGCTGAAGCTTTCTTT,CSVTGQGTAEAFF
TRBV19,.,13,TRBJ2-4,.,TGTGCCAGTGGAGAGACAGGGACTCGGGAGCAGTACTTC,CASGETGTREQYF
TRBV10-3,.,14,TRBJ2-7,.,TGTGCCATCAGTGAGGAACGAGCGGTCTACGAGCAGTACTTC,CAISEERAVYEQYF
TRBV28,.,13,TRBJ2-3,.,TGTGCCAGCAGCGGGATGAGCACAGATACGCAGTATTTT,CASSGMSTDTQYF
TRBV3-1,.,15,TRBJ2-1,.,TGTGCCAGCAGCCAAGACCCCCGGTCGGGCAATGAGCAGTTCTTC,CASSQDPRSGNEQFF
TRBV20-1,TRBD2,16,TRBJ2-5,.,TGCAGTGCTAGAGATTTTTCGCTAGCGGGAGGGTATGAGCAGTACTTC,CSARDFSLAGGYEQYF
TRBV9,.,16,TRBJ1-1,.,TGTGCCAGCAGTAATATCAGGTGGGGGACTAACACTGAAGCTTTCTTT,CASSNIRWGTNTEAFF
TRBV4-1,.,16,TRBJ1-6,.,TGCGCCAGCAGTCAAGATCGGACAGTTGATAATTCACCCCTCCACTTT,CASSQDRTVDNSPLHF
TRBV9,TRBD2,15,TRBJ2-1,few,TGTGCCAGCAGCCCCAGGCGGGAGATAGGGAATGAGCAGTTCTTC,CASSPRREIGNEQFF
TRBV6-2/TRBV6-3,.,14,TRBJ2-7,once,TGTGCCAGCAGTTCCCCAAGGGGAAGCTACGAGCAGTACTTC,CASSSPRGSYEQYF